A single TCR beta chain is shown here with its context. The antigen is unknown. The deep-level immunoSEQ assay was used. Every subset had its genomic DNA shared out evenly among several immunoSEQ plates. The protocol was immunoSEQ multiplex PCR, while the TCRdb copy is restricted to in-frame clones and leaves out a portion. The sample holds about 1 million clones; more than 65% are singletons and the top ten take about 1.5%. These data belong to a study of shared clonotypes between healthy human individuals. Nashville, Tennessee was home to all donors, who were Caucasian adults. Study-level findings and limits: In having few donors, the study represented limited genetic and exposure-history diversity.

The V gene's germline CDR1 is MDHEN and CDR2 SYDVKM. V dropped 2 bases and J dropped 5 bases, with 6 bases sitting between them. The CDR3 runs to 12 residues. Source material: memory CD4+ T cells sorted from blood. The subset was: CD45RA-negative fraction. The sequence came from a man between 18 and 29 years old in good health. The chain uses TRBV28 and TRBJ1-2; D is undetermined. CDR3 nucleotide sequence: TGTGCCAGCAGTTTAACGAGGTATGGCTACACCTTC. Translation gives CASSLTRYGYTF.